This T cell receptor beta chain stems from a study of a mutant IDH1 vaccine in newly diagnosed glioma. Across the study: Among treated patients, about 60% were male and about 38% female, and mean age was 40.4 years.

Some clones are missing from TCRdb's copy, which holds only in-frame ones; the method was immunoSEQ multiplex PCR. The table shows around 87,000 clones, with under 90% occurring only once. The time point here: baseline, week 1 (first vaccination visit). As for treatment: pre-vaccination baseline after standard-of-care therapy. CDR3 length equals 15 residues. V was shortened by 4 bases and J by 7 bases, with 19 bases between the two germline ends. Germline CDR1 reads SEHNR; CDR2 reads FQNEAQ (reference sequence). This clone was observed a few times. J is TRBJ1-1 and V is TRBV7-9; possible D gene TRBD1, 6 bases. The specimen was PBMCs, collected from a glioma patient treated with radiotherapy, temozolomide or both. This receptor was obtained from a woman in her forties or fifties with glioma. CDR3 nucleotides: TGTGCCAGCAGCTGGAGGACAGACGCTCGTGGTGAAGCTTTCTTT. It is translated as CASSWRTDARGEAFF.